The 21 T cell receptor beta chains in this list originate from one sample, sequenced in a study of cytomegalovirus exposure and HLA in healthy donors. PCR amplification relied on 60 Vbeta primers (plus 13 Jbeta primers). This table comes from immunoSEQ multiplex PCR, and its TCRdb copy is limited to in-frame clones, with some not included. The repertoire holds 210,000 or so clones, with approximately 88% as singletons. The source material was PBMCs. These receptors were taken from a boy aged 2 to 9 in good health and CMV-seronegative.

This sequence joins TRBV6-5 and TRBJ2-5; D is perhaps TRBD2 (5 bases). V lost 6 bases to trimming and J lost 11 bases, with 19 bases between them. Germline V gives CDR1 MNHEY, CDR2 SVGAGI. There are 13 residues in the CDR3. The chain's CDR3 is CASRRSGVGEQYF. The CDR3 DNA reads as TGTGCCAGCAGGCGTTCCGGGGTCGGGGAGCAGTACTTC.

The CDR3 here is CASSALAGGGTDTQYF. In nucleotides, the CDR3 is TGTGCCAGCAGCGCCTTAGCGGGGGGAGGGACAGATACGCAGTATTTT. The chain links TRBV9 to TRBJ2-3; 10 bases are shared with TRBD2. The CDR3 contains 16 residues. V gave up 3 bases and J gave up 3 bases; unmatched junction bases: 7. CDR1 SGDLS and CDR2 YYNGEE come from the germline V gene.

The V call is TRBV30, the J call TRBJ2-3; TRBD1 matches 10 bases. The V segment lost 1 base and the J segment 6 bases; nucleotides outside the gene matches: 7. The germline V gene encodes CDR1 GTSNPN and CDR2 SVGIG (reference sequence). The CDR3 covers 15 residues. CDR3 DNA: TGTGCCTGGAGTGCGGGACAGGGGCACGAGGATACGCAGTATTTT. Protein product: CAWSAGQGHEDTQYF.

The chain joins TRBV6-5 to TRBJ2-1, with 7 bases fitting TRBD2. This CDR3 region has 14 residues. Germline lookup yields CDR1 MNHEY and CDR2 SVGAGI. J was trimmed by 0 bases and V by 5 bases; bases with no gene match: 1. The CDR3 sequence is CASSLAVSYNEQFF. The CDR3, as DNA: TGTGCCAGCAGTCTAGCGGTCTCCTACAATGAGCAGTTCTTC.

The chain links TRBV19 to TRBJ1-1; no definite D call. V was clipped by 4 bases and J by 1 base, with 4 bases between them. From germline, CDR1 is LNHDA and CDR2 SQIVND (reference sequence). This CDR3 is 12 amino acids long. Here the CDR3 DNA reads TGTGCCAGTAGTAGGCAGAACACTGAAGCTTTCTTT. Its protein product is CASSRQNTEAFF.

The chain uses TRBV7-2 and TRBJ2-2, with a weak D call TRBD1 (5 bases). V lost 2 bases, J lost 0 bases, and 10 bases lay in between. Per germline, CDR1 SGHTA and CDR2 FQGNSA. The CDR3 runs to 16 residues. The chain's CDR3 is CASSLWLRANTGELFF. CDR3 DNA: TGTGCCAGCAGCTTATGGCTCAGGGCGAACACCGGGGAGCTGTTTTTT.

The chain has TRBV18 and TRBJ1-1; 7 bases line up with TRBD1. The CDR3 is made up of 13 amino acids. V lost 4 bases, J lost 3 bases, and 2 bases stayed unmatched. CDR1 and CDR2 from the germline V gene are KGHSH and LQKENI. The CDR3 DNA is TGTGCCAGCTCACAGGGGGCGGACACTGAAGCTTTCTTT. Its translation: CASSQGADTEAFF.

The chain joins TRBV6-5 to TRBJ1-3; 8 bases map to TRBD1. CDR1 MNHEY and CDR2 SVGAGI come from the germline V gene. The CDR3 consists of 15 residues. Trimming took 4 bases from V and 0 from J; bases not matched to a gene: 2. CDR3 residues: CASSLQGVSGNTIYF. The CDR3 DNA follows: TGTGCCAGCAGTTTACAGGGGGTCTCTGGAAACACCATATATTTT.

The chain uses TRBV12-5 and TRBJ1-3, with D perhaps matching TRBD1 (5 bases). CDR1 is LGHNT, CDR2 FRNRAP, per germline. The CDR3 runs to 16 residues. V was pared by 0 bases and J by 3 bases, with 12 bases between. The CDR3 sequence is CASGLVLGRGGNTIYF. The DNA for the CDR3 is TGTGCTAGTGGTTTGGTACTGGGGCGAGGTGGAAACACCATATATTTT.

V is TRBV10-1 and J is TRBJ2-3, with 8 bases fitting TRBD2. The J segment lost 2 bases and the V segment lost 3 bases, leaving 4 bases of the junction unmatched. The CDR3 runs to 15 residues. Germline values: CDR1 WNHNN, CDR2 SYGVQD (reference sequence). CDR3 sequence reads: CASSDQRGPTDTQYF. CDR3 DNA: TGCGCCAGCAGTGACCAGCGGGGGCCCACAGATACGCAGTATTTT.

The chain has TRBV19 and TRBJ2-1; D possibly corresponds to TRBD1 (6 bases). V was trimmed by 4 bases and J by 0 bases, leaving 28 bases between them. Germline V gene lookup returns CDR1 LNHDA and CDR2 SQIVND (reference sequence). There are 21 residues in the CDR3. The CDR3 loop is CASSTPQVRGIGPSSYNEQFF. DNA of the CDR3: TGTGCCAGTAGTACCCCACAGGTCAGGGGTATCGGCCCCAGCTCCTACAATGAGCAGTTCTTC.

This clone showed up just a few times. Other DNA sequences in the same sample also yield this CDR3. The chain combines TRBV5-1 with TRBJ1-1, with D possibly matching TRBD1 (6 bases). This CDR3 region has 14 residues. The V gene's germline CDR1 is SGHRS and CDR2 YFSETQ. V was trimmed by 0 bases and J by 1 base, leaving 7 bases between them. CDR3 amino acids: CASSLGQANTEAFF. CDR3 DNA: TGCGCCAGCAGCTTGGGACAGGCGAACACTGAAGCTTTCTTT.

This chain connects TRBV27 to TRBJ2-2; 8 nucleotides align to TRBD2. Trimming removed 2 bases from V and 3 bases from J; junction bases left unmatched: 8. The CDR3 runs to 17 residues. CDR1 and CDR2 from the germline V gene are MNHEY and SMNVEV (reference sequence). CDR3 coding DNA: TGTGCCAGCAGTTTAAGCGGGGGTATAACTTACACCGGGGAGCTGTTTTTT. This encodes CASSLSGGITYTGELFF.

The J gene is TRBJ1-2, the V gene TRBV30; no clear D. CDR1 GTSNPN and CDR2 SVGIG come from the germline V gene (reference sequence). There are 13 residues in the CDR3. Trimming pared 1 base from V and 8 bases from J, leaving 14 bases between. The CDR3 loop is CAWSDSGENGYTF. The CDR3 nucleotides are TGTGCCTGGAGTGACTCTGGGGAGAACGGCTACACCTTC.

This rearrangement joins TRBV7-2 to TRBJ2-3, with TRBD2 identical over 9 bases. The V segment lost 0 bases and the J segment 1 base; nucleotides outside the gene matches: 5. The CDR3 extends over 17 amino acids. CDR1 and CDR2 (germline): SGHTA, FQGNSA. This CDR3 is CASSLAHQRGGTDTQYF. The CDR3 DNA sequence: TGTGCCAGCAGCTTAGCCCACCAGCGGGGGGGCACAGATACGCAGTATTTT. Using reference TRBV7-2 and TRBJ2-3 for the parts outside the CDR3, the full variable domain is GAGVSQSPSNKVTEKGKDVELRCDPISGHTALYWYRQSLGQGLEFLIYFQGNSAPDKSGLPSDRFSAERTGGSVSTLTIQRTQQEDSAVYLCASSLAHQRGGTDTQYFGPGTRLTVL.

V and J are TRBV29-1 and TRBJ2-2; 9 positions agree with TRBD2. J gave up 5 bases and V 7 bases, and 8 bases lay outside the gene matches. This CDR3 region has 14 residues. Germline lookup yields CDR1 SQVTM and CDR2 ANQGSEA. Here the CDR3 reads CSGAGTSSTGELFF. Here the CDR3 DNA reads TGCAGCGGCGCCGGGACTAGCAGTACCGGGGAGCTGTTTTTT.

The V gene is TRBV9, the J gene TRBJ2-2, with D possibly matching TRBD2 (5 bases). The V and J ends lost 0 bases and 0 bases respectively, with 12 bases between them. Looked up from germline, CDR1 is SGDLS and CDR2 is YYNGEE. CDR3 length equals 17 residues. The CDR3: CASSVANSAANTGELFF. The CDR3 nucleotides are TGTGCCAGCAGCGTAGCTAATAGCGCCGCGAACACCGGGGAGCTGTTTTTT.

V usage is TRBV2 and J usage is TRBJ2-7; 9 bases are a match to TRBD1. The CDR3 is 14 residues long. Trimming took 10 bases from V and 4 from J; bases not matched to a gene: 11. Germline V gene sequence: CDR1 SNHLY, CDR2 FYNNEI. The CDR3 region has the DNA TGTGCCATCGAACTCGGGACAGGGCCATACGAGCAGTACTTC. This translates into CAIELGTGPYEQYF. Variable domain in full (rest from reference TRBV2 and TRBJ2-7): EPEVTQTPSHQVTQMGQEVILRCVPISNHLYFYWYRQILGQKVEFLVSFYNNEISEKSEIFDDQFSVERPDGSNFTLKIRSTKLEDSAMYFCAIELGTGPYEQYFGPGTRLTVT.

The V and J genes are TRBV2 and TRBJ1-1; D remains ambiguous. Germline V gene data show CDR1 as SNHLY and CDR2 as FYNNEI. Trimming shortened V by 2 bases and J by 4 bases, and 8 bases separated the two germline ends. The CDR3 sequence is 13 residues long. Here the CDR3 reads CASSEPGSTEAFF. In nucleotides, the CDR3 is TGTGCCAGCAGTGAACCCGGGAGCACTGAAGCTTTCTTT.

The chain links TRBV5-1 to TRBJ1-3; D uncertain. The germline V gene encodes CDR1 SGHRS and CDR2 YFSETQ. Trimming stripped 4 bases from V and 0 bases from J, with 8 bases between. This CDR3 has 14 amino acids. This chain's CDR3 is CASSGELSGNTIYF. DNA for the CDR3: TGCGCCAGCAGCGGAGAGCTCTCTGGAAACACCATATATTTT. The whole variable domain, filled in from reference TRBV5-1 and TRBJ1-3, reads KAGVTQTPRYLIKTRGQQVTLSCSPISGHRSVSWYQQTPGQGLQFLFEYFSETQRNKGNFPGRFSGRQFSNSRSEMNVSTLELGDSALYLCASSGELSGNTIYFGEGSWLTVV.

This chain joins TRBV4-1 and TRBJ1-5, with D possibly matching TRBD1 (5 bases). This CDR3 is 15 amino acids long. The V end lost 4 bases, the J end lost 0 bases, and 10 bases lay between the germline ends. Germline V CDR1 and CDR2: MGHRA, YSYEKL. CDR3 nucleotides: TGCGCCAGCAGCCGGAGGGGATATAGCAATCAGCCCCAGCATTTT. Protein sequence: CASSRRGYSNQPQHF.